This T cell receptor (beta chain) was captured by sequencing in a study of Tregs in tolerant kidney transplant recipients (dated by TCRdb to about 2019). As for the study more broadly: Before combined kidney and bone marrow transplantation, this study identified donor-specific regulatory T cells using TCRbeta sequencing and then followed those same cells after transplant.

Concerning this clone: Its antigen specificity is not known. No base quality values were provided; no much bigger clone lies one nucleotide off.

For TCRbeta CDR3 sequencing, genomic DNA from the sorted cells was extracted using the QIAGEN DNeasy Blood and Tissue Kit. High-throughput TCRbeta CDR3 sequencing, which included PCR amplification with bias correction and internal controls, was done commercially through immunoSEQ. Regarding the original processing steps: Unique productive TCRbeta sequences were defined by CDR3 nucleotide sequence where primers matched, otherwise by CDR3 amino acid sequence with Vbeta and Jbeta genes. To correct sorting error, sequences shared between sorted populations at a frequency ratio of 2:1 or less were removed; the rest were assigned to the higher population. Sequences were defined as donor-reactive when expanded at least 5-fold in CFSE-low cells versus unstimulated cells and present at a frequency of at least 0.01% in CFSE-low cells. Repertoire divergence was quantified by Jensen-Shannon divergence calculated from the top 100 TCRbeta sequences ranked by frequency. For any sample with multiple sequencing runs, sorting error was corrected in each run separately before the runs were pooled. TCRdb limited this immuneACCESS table to in-frame rearrangements with V and J called. A share of clones is missing; checked studies link under half to unresolved V genes, and the rest is unexplained. V, J and clone size reflect that table, while D and trimming were determined from the DNA. The sample records about 50,000 clones, roughly 90% of which are singletons. 15% to 18% of the sample comes from the top ten.

The transplants used related donors along with nonmyeloablative bone marrow transplantation, and in the human trials mixed chimerism was transient. Thawed PBMCs were FACS-sorted into unstimulated Tregs (CD4+CD25+CD127-), CD4+ non-Tregs (CD4+CD25-), CD4 cells and CD8 cells. The patients were a handful of recipients of combined kidney and bone marrow transplants from the ITN036ST trial, and samples were available only for these trial subjects. Healthy control blood was processed to PBMCs by Ficoll density gradient and cryopreserved, and patient PBMCs were collected before and after transplant. Findings and caveats that apply to the study as a whole: Because the study included only a small number of patients, the results must be confirmed in larger populations and under other immunosuppression protocols. Biological reproducibility was not examined directly, but technical replication error appeared to be minimal. The most biologically relevant and donor-specific TCRbeta repertoire appeared to be identified by expanding Tregs with activated donor B cells. In tolerant patients, the expansion of donor-specific Tregs was greater than global Treg expansion, suggesting that the expansion was antigen-driven rather than nonspecific. Because the PCR primers were changed over time for some patients, nucleotide-level comparison could not be performed across the samples from those patients.

From its cysteine to its phenylalanine, the CDR3 spans 14 amino acids. The DNA shown is the 42-base CDR3, in frame from base 1. V and J lose 5 bases and 8 bases, and a span of 19 bases separates them. CDR1 and CDR2, looked up from the germline V gene, are SGHRS and YFSETQ. The V gene is TRBV5-1 and the J gene is TRBJ1-1, with the identity of the D gene unclear. This specimen consisted of CD8+ T cells from blood (PBMCs), obtained 12 months after the transplant. The clonotype originates from a human patient who received a combined kidney and bone marrow transplant. Once a transplant has taken place, some T cells may be donor derived. The CDR3 amino acid sequence is: CASSPGEPPLEAFF. The DNA is TGCGCCAGCAGTCCCGGAGAACCCCCTTTGGAAGCTTTCTTT.